A single sample gave rise to the 23 T cell receptor beta chains below, sequenced in a study of T cell responses to AZD1222 COVID-19 vaccine. Using immunoSEQ multiplex PCR, the repertoire was profiled, and TCRdb retains in-frame clones only, with some absent. The profile covers around 130,000 clones, with roughly 92% appearing a single time and 0.85% to 1.2% taken by the ten largest. The sample in question was peripheral blood, obtained 28 days after the second AZD1222 dose. These receptors were collected from an adult who received the AZD1222 COVID-19 vaccine.

V usage is TRBV18 and J usage is TRBJ1-2; D is unclear. CDR1 and CDR2 (germline): KGHSH, LQKENI. V was trimmed by 2 bases and J by 3 bases, leaving 7 bases between them. The CDR3 loop spans 13 amino acids. CDR3 protein: CASSPGRYYGYTF. The DNA of the CDR3 is TGTGCCAGCTCACCAGGACGATACTATGGCTACACCTTC.

The chain links TRBV10-3 to TRBJ1-4; TRBD1 might be the D (6 bases). CDR1 is ENHRY and CDR2 is SYGVKD in the germline V gene. Deletions cut 6 bases from V and 5 bases from J, with 10 bases between. This CDR3 region has 13 residues. CDR3 nucleotide sequence: TGTGCCATCAGACAGGGAGGAAATGAAAAACTGTTTTTT. Translation: CAIRQGGNEKLFF.

This chain connects TRBV19 to TRBJ2-2; D is unresolved. Trimming removed 5 bases at V and 1 base at J, with 8 bases between. CDR1 is LNHDA and CDR2 is SQIVND in the germline V gene (reference sequence). The CDR3 is 14 residues long. The CDR3 here is CASSGVLNTGELFF. The CDR3 nucleotides read TGTGCCAGTAGTGGGGTCCTGAACACCGGGGAGCTGTTTTTT.

In nucleotides, the CDR3 is TGCAGCGTTGAAGAGGGAGGGTGGAGTGAGCAGTTCTTC. This codes for CSVEEGGWSEQFF. This chain joins TRBV29-1 and TRBJ2-1, with 7 bases identical to TRBD2. Per germline, CDR1 SQVTM and CDR2 ANQGSEA. The junction had 5 bases not matched to a gene; V was cut back by 0 bases and J by 9 bases. This CDR3 spans 13 amino acids.

The genes are TRBV3-1 (or the pseudogene TRBV3-2) and TRBJ1-6; 9 bases are shared with TRBD1. The CDR3 runs 13 residues. The junction had 5 bases not matched to a gene; V was cut back by 2 bases and J by 15 bases. CDR1 LGHDT and CDR2 YNNKEL come from the germline V gene (reference sequence). CDR3 sequence reads: CASSQTPGQGLHF. The DNA of the CDR3 is TGTGCCAGCAGCCAAACACCGGGACAGGGCCTCCACTTT.

The chain is built from TRBV28 and TRBJ1-2, with TRBD1 matching over 9 bases. This CDR3 comprises 13 residues. The V and J ends lost 7 bases and 4 bases, in that order; junction bases with no gene match: 4. Germline V gives CDR1 MDHEN, CDR2 SYDVKM. The CDR3 here is CASTGQGSYGYTF. DNA of the CDR3: TGTGCCAGCACCGGACAGGGGTCCTATGGCTACACCTTC.

V and J are TRBV5-6 and TRBJ2-1; 9 positions agree with TRBD2. Germline CDR1 and CDR2: SGHDT and YYEEEE. Germline trimming cut 5 bases from V and 8 bases from J; bases unmatched to any gene: 5. There are 13 residues in the CDR3. CDR3: CASRGSGSDEQFF. CDR3 DNA: TGTGCCAGCAGAGGTAGCGGGAGCGATGAGCAGTTCTTC.

The chain is built from TRBV30 and TRBJ1-4, with D uncertain. Germline CDR1 is GTSNPN and CDR2 is SVGIG (reference sequence). Deletions cut 0 bases from V and 5 bases from J, with 10 bases between. The CDR3 extends over 14 amino acids. This CDR3 reads CAWSVRSVNEKLFF. The CDR3, as DNA: TGTGCCTGGAGTGTACGGTCGGTCAATGAAAAACTGTTTTTT. Supplemented by reference TRBV30 and TRBJ1-4, the full variable domain reads SQTIHQWPATLVQPVGSPLSLECTVEGTSNPNLYWYRQAAGRGLQLLFYSVGIGQISSEVPQNLSASRPQDRQFILSSKKLLLSDSGFYLCAWSVRSVNEKLFFGSGTQLSVL.

The chain is built from TRBV6-2 or TRBV6-3 and TRBJ2-3; 10 bases are a match to TRBD2. The V gene's germline CDR1 is MNHEY and CDR2 SVGEGT. This CDR3 comprises 15 residues. V lost 2 bases to trimming and J lost 6 bases; unmatched junction nucleotides: 5. This chain's CDR3 is CASSYGLAGVDTQYF. The CDR3 DNA is TGTGCCAGCAGTTACGGCCTAGCGGGAGTTGATACGCAGTATTTT.

The CDR3 loop reads CASRGTGAVNTEAFF. CDR3 in DNA: TGTGCCAGCAGAGGCACAGGGGCGGTGAACACTGAAGCTTTCTTT. The V gene is TRBV2, the J gene TRBJ1-1; 7 bases are a match to TRBD1. The germline gives CDR1 SNHLY, CDR2 FYNNEI. This CDR3 contains 15 residues. V shed 6 bases and J 0 bases; nucleotides not matched to a gene: 7.

The chain couples TRBV18 to TRBJ1-5; D not certain. Trimming cost V 2 bases and J 0 bases, with 8 bases left between them. The CDR3 covers 15 residues. Germline V gene data show CDR1 as KGHSH and CDR2 as LQKENI. The CDR3 protein is CASSPARNSNQPQHF. The CDR3 bases are TGTGCCAGCTCACCAGCGAGAAATAGCAATCAGCCCCAGCATTTT.

This clone has a single count. The gene calls are TRBV11-3 and TRBJ2-7, with D possibly being TRBD1 (6 bases). V was clipped by 0 bases and J by 6 bases, with 15 bases between them. The CDR3 spans 15 residues. The germline gives CDR1 SGHNT, CDR2 YENEEA. CDR3 residues: CASSLDFGAGAEQYF. The CDR3 coding sequence is TGTGCCAGCAGCTTAGATTTTGGGGCAGGGGCCGAGCAGTACTTC.

The rearrangement joins TRBV28 to TRBJ2-7, with 8 bases that match TRBD2. Unmatched junction bases numbered 12, after V lost 7 bases and J lost 7 bases. Germline loops: CDR1 MDHEN, CDR2 SYDVKM. The CDR3 has 14 residues. The CDR3, as DNA: TGTGCCAGCACCATCGGGAGGGGTTGGGGGGAGCAGTACTTC. Translating it yields CASTIGRGWGEQYF. Using reference TRBV28 and TRBJ2-7 for the parts outside the CDR3, the full variable domain is DVKVTQSSRYLVKRTGEKVFLECVQDMDHENMFWYRQDPGLGLRLIYFSYDVKMKEKGDIPEGYSVSREKKERFSLILESASTNQTSMYLCASTIGRGWGEQYFGPGTRLTVT.

The DNA of the CDR3 is TGCAGCGTTGCAGGGGCAATGACCCAGCCCCAGCATTTT. Its protein is CSVAGAMTQPQHF. V gene TRBV29-1 combines with J gene TRBJ1-5; D is possibly TRBD1 (6 bases). CDR1 and CDR2 (germline): SQVTM, ANQGSEA. The CDR3 loop spans 13 amino acids. The ends were cut back, 4 bases at V and 7 bases at J, with 14 bases in the middle.

The gene calls are TRBV7-2 and TRBJ2-1; D may be TRBD2 (5 bases). The ends were cut back, 4 bases at V and 0 bases at J, with 10 bases in the middle. The CDR3 totals 15 residues. Germline-derived CDR1 and CDR2 are SGHTA and FQGNSA. CDR3 bases: TGTGCCAGCAGCTCAACTAGGGACTCCTACAATGAGCAGTTCTTC. Amino acids: CASSSTRDSYNEQFF.

The gene calls are TRBV7-2 and TRBJ2-1, with 12 bases fitting TRBD2. Trimming took 4 bases from V and 8 from J; bases not matched to a gene: 3. Germline V CDR1 and CDR2: SGHTA, FQGNSA. The CDR3 totals 14 residues. The CDR3 loop is CASSWRTSGDEQFF. In DNA, the CDR3 is TGTGCCAGCAGCTGGCGGACTAGCGGGGATGAGCAGTTCTTC.

This rearrangement joins TRBV9 to TRBJ1-3; TRBD1 might be the D (5 bases). V lost 0 bases and J 0 bases, leaving 10 bases between the germline ends. The CDR3 sequence is 16 residues long. Germline loops: CDR1 SGDLS, CDR2 YYNGEE. The CDR3 nucleotides are TGTGCCAGCAGCGTAGGCCCCGACAGCTCTGGAAACACCATATATTTT. Translated, it gives CASSVGPDSSGNTIYF.

A word on this clone: An end of the junction differs from the germline gene, which may be a read error. This chain links TRBV7-3 with TRBJ1-6, with 8 bases fitting TRBD1. CDR3 length: 14 residues. Germline values: CDR1 SGHTA, CDR2 FQGTGA. Here the CDR3 reads CASSVQGGNTPLHF. The CDR3, as DNA: TGTGCCAGCAGCGTACAGGGGGGTAATACACCCCTCCACTTT.

The chain recombines TRBV10-3 with TRBJ1-4; D is unresolved. CDR1 ENHRY and CDR2 SYGVKD come from the germline V gene. This CDR3 contains 15 residues. V dropped 3 bases and J dropped 4 bases, with 12 bases sitting between them. CDR3 protein: CAISEGGGINEKLFF. Written as DNA, the CDR3 is TGTGCCATCAGTGAAGGTGGCGGAATTAATGAAAAACTGTTTTTT.

The chain employs TRBV27 and TRBJ1-6; 7 positions match TRBD1. This CDR3 contains 15 residues. Germline loops: CDR1 MNHEY, CDR2 SMNVEV (reference sequence). Trimming removed 5 bases from V and 8 bases from J; junction bases left unmatched: 9. CDR3 amino acids: CASSAQGGGYSPLHF. CDR3 sequence (DNA): TGTGCCAGCAGTGCCCAGGGGGGAGGTTATTCACCCCTCCACTTT.

The chain uses TRBV9 and TRBJ1-1; TRBD1 aligns across 8 bases. V trimming: 3 bases; J trimming: 1 base; junction bases outside the gene matches: 5. The CDR3 spans 15 residues. Germline CDR1 reads SGDLS; CDR2 reads YYNGEE. CDR3 in amino acids: CASSDGQGENTEAFF. CDR3 coding DNA: TGTGCCAGCAGCGACGGACAGGGTGAGAACACTGAAGCTTTCTTT.

Here the CDR3 DNA reads TGTGCCAGCACAGAAAGACTACGCACAGATACGCAGTATTTT. Amino acid sequence: CASTERLRTDTQYF. This chain connects TRBV11-1 to TRBJ2-3; TRBD2 is a possible D gene (5 bases). CDR3 length: 14 residues. The V gene lost 7 bases and the J gene lost 1 base, with 12 bases spanning the gap. Germline lookup yields CDR1 SGHAT and CDR2 FQDESV (reference sequence).

The chain links TRBV9 to TRBJ2-2, with D perhaps TRBD1 (5 bases). The CDR3 totals 13 residues. V was cut by 4 bases and J by 5 bases, with 9 bases left in between. CDR1 SGDLS and CDR2 YYNGEE come from the germline V gene. The CDR3 bases are TGTGCCAGCAGCTTCAGGGTTACCGGGGAGCTGTTTTTT. It translates to CASSFRVTGELFF.